This TCR beta chain was identified in a study of Graves' ophthalmopathy and Graves' hyperthyroidism. At least ten counts were recorded for this clonotype. Antigen unknown. Study results and caveats: Most expanded clonotypes in thyroid above 0.001 frequency also showed up in blood.

The germline V and J ends were trimmed by 3 bases and 7 bases, with 6 bases remaining between them. This CDR3 is 11 amino acids long. Germline values: CDR1 SGHAT, CDR2 FQNNGV. Moderate-to-severe activity, CAS ≥3, NOSPECS ≥4 and a duration under 3 months were seen in donors with ophthalmopathy. Other autoimmune diseases, uncontrolled infections, pregnancy and lactation each led to patient exclusion. Orbital computed tomography, together with clinical symptoms, serum thyroxine, TRAb and thyroid ultrasound, was used for diagnosis. Using RNA transcripts, the TCR beta CDR3 regions were amplified. The authors performed first-round RT-PCR with HTBI primers and then a second-round multiplex PCR. MiXCR, applied by TCRdb to the multiplex PCR reads, yields one record per CDR3 protein. The sample lists under 350,000 distinct CDR3 sequences, 15% to 20% occurring once.

The TCR was taken from an adult man with Graves' ophthalmopathy. The V gene is TRBV11-2, the J gene TRBJ1-2; no definite D call. The specimen sequenced was peripheral blood. The CDR3 DNA reads TGTGCCAGCAGCTTTGGAACTGGCTACACCTTC. This sequence encodes CASSFGTGYTF. Filled out from reference TRBV11-2 and TRBJ1-2, the complete variable domain reads EAGVAQSPRYKIIEKRQSVAFWCNPISGHATLYWYQQILGQGPKLLIQFQNNGVVDDSQLPKDRFSAERLKGVDSTLKIQPAKLEDSAVYLCASSFGTGYTFGSGTRLTVV.